The sequence of this T cell receptor beta chain was determined in a study of blood T cells in healthy people across ages. The CDR3 is 16 residues long. V lost 4 bases, J lost 5 bases, and 8 bases stayed unmatched. Germline V CDR1 and CDR2: SGHDT, YYEEEE. The use of a sample-barcoded 5' primer and a J-beta primer mix characterized a second PCR of roughly 7 to 11 cycles. TCRdb called the 5' RACE reads again in MiXCR, with one record for every CDR3 protein. This table holds some 730,000 distinct CDR3 sequences, about 20% found once. Specimen: blood. This chain joins TRBV5-6 and TRBJ2-1; 11 nucleotides match TRBD2. The TCR comes from a man aged 65 to 85 in good health. CDR3 amino acids: CASSLAGGYKNNEQFF. The CDR3 region has the DNA TGTGCCAGCAGCCTAGCGGGAGGCTATAAGAACAATGAGCAGTTCTTC.